These 14 T cell receptor beta chains were sequenced from one sample in a study of cytomegalovirus exposure and HLA in healthy donors. It was with 60 Vbeta and 13 Jbeta primers that the PCR ran. The data were produced by immunoSEQ multiplex PCR, yet TCRdb's version contains in-frame clones alone and is incomplete. The sample has 130,000 or so clones, around 80% seen once. Sequenced: PBMCs. The receptors were sampled from a woman aged 18 to 35 in good health and CMV-seropositive.

The chain couples TRBV7-9 to TRBJ1-5, with TRBD1 as a possible D gene (6 bases). Germline CDR1 and CDR2: SEHNR and FQNEAQ (reference sequence). This CDR3 spans 17 amino acids. The V and J ends lost 3 bases and 7 bases respectively, with 22 bases between them. The CDR3 DNA sequence: TGTGCCAGCAGCTTTGGATCCGCAGGGGAGAGTTGGCAGCCCCAGCATTTT. Its translation is CASSFGSAGESWQPQHF.

The CDR3, as DNA: TGTGCCAGCAGTTCGGGGGTCGGACTGTTTTTT. This translates into CASSSGVGLFF. This chain connects TRBV6-5 to TRBJ1-4, with D possibly TRBD1 on 5 matching bases. The length of the CDR3 is 11 residues. Per germline, CDR1 MNHEY and CDR2 SVGAGI. V dropped 4 bases and J dropped 13 bases, with 10 bases sitting between them.

The J gene is TRBJ1-6, the V gene TRBV10-2; D ambiguous. The CDR3 has 14 amino acids. Trimming removed 1 base at V and 9 bases at J, with 10 bases between. The germline gives CDR1 WSHSY, CDR2 SAAADI. CDR3 protein: CASSELREVSPLHF. The CDR3 nucleotides are TGCGCCAGCAGTGAGTTGAGGGAGGTTTCACCCCTCCACTTT.

As DNA, the CDR3 is TGTGCCAGCAGCTTAGACAGGGTGAGCTCTGGAAACACCATATATTTT. Translation gives CASSLDRVSSGNTIYF. The rearrangement uses TRBV2 and TRBJ1-3; 7 bases are a match to TRBD1. CDR1 SNHLY and CDR2 FYNNEI come from the germline V gene. V gave up 6 bases and J gave up 0 bases; unmatched junction bases: 8. The CDR3 contains 16 residues. Looking up the rest from reference TRBV2 and TRBJ1-3 gives the full variable domain: EPEVTQTPSHQVTQMGQEVILRCVPISNHLYFYWYRQILGQKVEFLVSFYNNEISEKSEIFDDQFSVERPDGSNFTLKIRSTKLEDSAMYFCASSLDRVSSGNTIYFGEGSWLTVV.

V gene TRBV30 combines with J gene TRBJ1-6; TRBD1 is a possible D gene (5 bases). Germline CDR1 is GTSNPN and CDR2 is SVGIG (reference sequence). The CDR3 is 13 amino acids. The V and J ends lost 3 bases and 13 bases respectively, with 16 bases between them. The CDR3 DNA is TGTGCCTGGAGGAGGTCAGGGCCCGGGCCCCTCCACTTT. Protein: CAWRRSGPGPLHF.

This clone was picked up many times. The chain employs TRBV6-5 and TRBJ1-1; 9 bases match TRBD1. The trim removed 6 bases at V and 1 base at J, leaving 3 bases unmatched. Germline assignment: CDR1 MNHEY and CDR2 SVGAGI. The CDR3 has 14 amino acids. The CDR3 here is CASRSQGANTEAFF. The CDR3 DNA sequence: TGTGCCAGCAGATCACAGGGGGCGAACACTGAAGCTTTCTTT.

This clone was observed once. The chain joins TRBV7-9 to TRBJ1-4; D is undetermined. The CDR3 has 15 amino acids. The V gene's germline CDR1 is SEHNR and CDR2 FQNEAQ (reference sequence). Trimming cost V 3 bases and J 4 bases, with 12 bases left between them. The CDR3 DNA follows: TGTGCCAGCAGCTTGGGAGTGGGGAGTAATGAAAAACTGTTTTTT. Its translation: CASSLGVGSNEKLFF.

J is TRBJ1-5 and V is TRBV5-1, with 10 bases aligning to TRBD1. The CDR3 extends over 16 amino acids. Germline V gene sequence: CDR1 SGHRS, CDR2 YFSETQ. V shed 3 bases, J shed 2 bases, and the junction held 5 bases outside the gene matches. CDR3 DNA sequence: TGCGCCAGCAGCTCCGGGACAGGGGAGGGCAATCAGCCCCAGCATTTT. It is translated as CASSSGTGEGNQPQHF.

This chain links TRBV7-9 with TRBJ1-4; D might be TRBD1 (5 bases). V was shortened by 6 bases and J by 0 bases, with 11 bases between the two germline ends. Germline V gives CDR1 SEHNR, CDR2 FQNEAQ (reference sequence). The CDR3 is made up of 15 amino acids. The CDR3 DNA reads TGTGCCAGCAGAGAGGACACCGCAACTAATGAAAAACTGTTTTTT. Protein product: CASREDTATNEKLFF.

A note on this clone: Mismatch with germline at one junction end may stem from a read error. The V call is TRBV7-9, the J call TRBJ1-1, with D maybe TRBD1 (6 bases). CDR3 size: 12 residues. Germline V gene sequence: CDR1 SEHNR, CDR2 FQNEAQ (reference sequence). Written as DNA, the CDR3 is TGTTCCAGCAGCAGGGGAGGGGGAGAAGCTTTCTTT. This sequence encodes CSSSRGGGEAFF.

This sequence joins TRBV25-1 and TRBJ2-1; 7 positions match TRBD1. J was trimmed by 0 bases and V by 1 base; bases with no gene match: 9. The germline CDR1 and CDR2 sequences are MGHDK and SYGVNS. This CDR3 has 18 residues. CDR3 sequence (DNA): TGTGCCAGCAGTGAATCCCTAGGGGGCAGAAGCTCCTACAATGAGCAGTTCTTC. Translated, it gives CASSESLGGRSSYNEQFF.

The chain is built from TRBV25-1 and TRBJ2-7; TRBD2 matches 8 bases. This CDR3 has 11 residues. Germline V gene lookup returns CDR1 MGHDK and CDR2 SYGVNS. V shed 8 bases and J 6 bases; nucleotides not matched to a gene: 3. The CDR3 here is CASRGGPEQYF. The CDR3 nucleotides are TGTGCCAGCCGCGGGGGGCCCGAGCAGTACTTC.

The gene calls are TRBV4-1 and TRBJ2-7; 9 nucleotides line up with TRBD2. V lost 4 bases, J lost 3 bases, and 10 bases stayed unmatched. The length of the CDR3 is 16 residues. Germline values: CDR1 MGHRA, CDR2 YSYEKL. DNA of the CDR3: TGCGCCAGCAGCCGATCCCCAGCGGGGGGACTCTACGAGCAGTACTTC. Translated: CASSRSPAGGLYEQYF.

This rearrangement joins TRBV6-5 to TRBJ2-1; 10 bases map to TRBD2. The CDR3 loop spans 15 amino acids. V lost 5 bases to trimming and J lost 7 bases; unmatched junction nucleotides: 8. Germline assignment: CDR1 MNHEY and CDR2 SVGAGI. DNA for the CDR3: TGTGCCAGCAGTCACGGGGCTAGCGGGGGAAATGAGCAGTTCTTC. Its protein product is CASSHGASGGNEQFF.